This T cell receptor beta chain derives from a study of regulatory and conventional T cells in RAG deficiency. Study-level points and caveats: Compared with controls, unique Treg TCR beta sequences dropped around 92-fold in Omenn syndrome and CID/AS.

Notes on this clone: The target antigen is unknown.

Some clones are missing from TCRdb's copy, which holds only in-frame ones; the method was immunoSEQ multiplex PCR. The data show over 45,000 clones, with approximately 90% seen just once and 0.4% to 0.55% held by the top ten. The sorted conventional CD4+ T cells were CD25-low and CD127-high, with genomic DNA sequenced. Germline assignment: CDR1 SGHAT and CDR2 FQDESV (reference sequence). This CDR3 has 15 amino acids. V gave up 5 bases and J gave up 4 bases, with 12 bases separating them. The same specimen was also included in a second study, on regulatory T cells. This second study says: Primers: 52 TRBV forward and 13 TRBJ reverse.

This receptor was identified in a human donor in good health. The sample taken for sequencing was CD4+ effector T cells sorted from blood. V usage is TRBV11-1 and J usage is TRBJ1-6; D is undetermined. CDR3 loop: CASSQVTDYNSPLHF. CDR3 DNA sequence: TGTGCCAGCAGCCAGGTCACCGATTATAATTCACCCCTCCACTTT. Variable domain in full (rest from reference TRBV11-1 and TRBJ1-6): EAEVAQSPRYKITEKSQAVAFWCDPISGHATLYWYRQILGQGPELLVQFQDESVVDDSQLPKDRFSAERLKGVDSTLKIQPAELGDSAMYLCASSQVTDYNSPLHFGNGTRLTVT.